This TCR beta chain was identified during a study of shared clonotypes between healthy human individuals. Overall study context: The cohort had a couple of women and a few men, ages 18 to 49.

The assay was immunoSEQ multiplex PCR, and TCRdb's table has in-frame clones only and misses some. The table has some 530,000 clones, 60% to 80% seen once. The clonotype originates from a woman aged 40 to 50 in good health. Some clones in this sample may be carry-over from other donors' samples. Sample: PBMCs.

CDR3 nucleotide sequence: TGTGCCAGCAGCTTGTCCACGGAGCCCTCCTACAATGAGCAGTTCTTC. Its translation is CASSLSTEPSYNEQFF. This chain connects TRBV5-4 to TRBJ2-1; D uncertain. This CDR3 comprises 16 residues. Germline CDR1 SGHNT, CDR2 YYREEE (reference sequence). Trimming pared 1 base from V and 0 bases from J, leaving 11 bases between. Together with reference TRBV5-4 and TRBJ2-1, the CDR3 gives the full variable domain: ETGVTQSPTHLIKTRGQQVTLRCSSQSGHNTVSWYQQALGQGPQFIFQYYREEENGRGNFPPRFSGLQFPNYSSELNVNALELDDSALYLCASSLSTEPSYNEQFFGPGTRLTVL.